This is a list of T cell receptor beta chains from one sample in a study of T cells in Graves' hyperthyroidism and ophthalmopathy. One entry per CDR3 protein, called by TCRdb with MiXCR from the multiplex PCR reads. The sample includes some 300,000 distinct CDR3 sequences, roughly 19% of them seen just once. Sequenced: blood. These TCRs come from a man aged 45-60 years with Graves' ophthalmopathy. The CDR3 runs from the conserved cysteine through the conserved F or W. A D gene is named only where the DNA matches it firmly. Not all rows give a size; the values are once, few, many and, for expanded clones, a class.

j_gene: TRBJ1-2; abundance: many; v_gene: TRBV20-1; d_gene: NA; CDR3nt: TGCAGTGCTAGAGCGGGCACTAACTATGGCTACACCTTC; CDR3aa: CSARAGTNYGYTF
j_gene: TRBJ1-1; abundance: NA; v_gene: TRBV9; d_gene: TRBD1; CDR3nt: TGTGCCAGCAGCGTAGACCAGGGGGCATGGGACACTGAAGCTTTCTTT; CDR3aa: CASSVDQGAWDTEAFF
j_gene: TRBJ1-2; abundance: many; v_gene: TRBV9; d_gene: NA; CDR3nt: TGTGCCAGCAGCCCCCAGGGTGATTCCTATGGCTACACCTTC; CDR3aa: CASSPQGDSYGYTF
j_gene: TRBJ1-2; abundance: NA; v_gene: TRBV7-9; d_gene: NA; CDR3nt: TGTGCCAGCAGCTTAGCAGGGGACTTCTATGGCTACACCTTC; CDR3aa: CASSLAGDFYGYTF
j_gene: TRBJ2-2; abundance: NA; v_gene: TRBV27; d_gene: TRBD2; CDR3nt: TGTGCCAGCAGTTTTCGGGAGGGCGCCGGGGAGCTGTTTTTT; CDR3aa: CASSFREGAGELFF
j_gene: TRBJ1-5; abundance: NA; v_gene: TRBV20-1; d_gene: TRBD1; CDR3nt: TGCAGTGCTAGAGTCGGGACAGGGAATAATCAGCCCCAGCATTTT; CDR3aa: CSARVGTGNNQPQHF
j_gene: TRBJ1-1; abundance: many; v_gene: TRBV18; d_gene: NA; CDR3nt: TGTGCCAGCTCACAAGACGCGAATGAAGCTTTCTTT; CDR3aa: CASSQDANEAFF
j_gene: TRBJ1-4; abundance: many; v_gene: TRBV2; d_gene: TRBD1; CDR3nt: TGTGCCAGCAGAGCGGACAGGGGAAAAGAGGAAAAACTGTTTTTT; CDR3aa: CASRADRGKEEKLFF
j_gene: TRBJ2-1; abundance: few; v_gene: TRBV18; d_gene: NA; CDR3nt: TGTGCCAGCTCACCAAAAAATGAGCAGTTCTTC; CDR3aa: CASSPKNEQFF
j_gene: TRBJ1-1; abundance: many; v_gene: TRBV7-8; d_gene: NA; CDR3nt: TGTGCCAGCAGCTTAGTCGTCGGGCGCGCGAACACTGAAGCTTTCTTT; CDR3aa: CASSLVVGRANTEAFF
j_gene: TRBJ2-5; abundance: NA; v_gene: TRBV5-1; d_gene: TRBD2; CDR3nt: TGCGCCAGCAGCTGGGGGGGACCGAACCAAGAGACCCAGTACTTC; CDR3aa: CASSWGGPNQETQYF
j_gene: TRBJ1-2; abundance: NA; v_gene: TRBV12-3/TRBV12-4; d_gene: NA; CDR3nt: TGTGCCAGCAGTTTCCAGAGTAACTATGTCTACACCTTC; CDR3aa: CASSFQSNYVYTF
j_gene: TRBJ1-1; abundance: many; v_gene: TRBV28; d_gene: NA; CDR3nt: TGTGCCAGCAGTTCCAGGACTGAAGCTTTCTTT; CDR3aa: CASSSRTEAFF
j_gene: TRBJ1-5; abundance: few; v_gene: TRBV5-1; d_gene: NA; CDR3nt: TGCGCCAGCAGCTTGTCCTCCAATACGCAGCATTTT; CDR3aa: CASSLSSNTQHF
j_gene: TRBJ1-2; abundance: many; v_gene: TRBV6-1; d_gene: NA; CDR3nt: TGTGCCAGCAGTTCCTACACAGGGAACTATGGCTACACCTTC; CDR3aa: CASSSYTGNYGYTF
j_gene: TRBJ2-7; abundance: many; v_gene: TRBV3-1; d_gene: NA; CDR3nt: TGTGCCAGCAGCCAAAATCCCTCTGTACCCTACGAGCAGTACTTC; CDR3aa: CASSQNPSVPYEQYF
j_gene: TRBJ2-4; abundance: many; v_gene: TRBV3-1; d_gene: TRBD2; CDR3nt: TGTGCCAGCAGCCCCCCTGGGACTAATATTATTCAGTACTTC; CDR3aa: CASSPPGTNIIQYF
j_gene: TRBJ2-2; abundance: NA; v_gene: TRBV5-1; d_gene: NA; CDR3nt: TGCGCCAGCAGCATCACAGGGAACACCGGGGAGCTGTTTTTT; CDR3aa: CASSITGNTGELFF
j_gene: TRBJ2-2; abundance: NA; v_gene: TRBV20-1; d_gene: TRBD2; CDR3nt: TGCAGTGCTAGAGGCGGGACTAGCCGATACACCGGGGAGCTGTTTTTT; CDR3aa: CSARGGTSRYTGELFF
j_gene: TRBJ1-4; abundance: NA; v_gene: TRBV5-1; d_gene: NA; CDR3nt: TGCGCCAGCAGCCAGGGGACGGATAATGAAAAACTGTTTTTT; CDR3aa: CASSQGTDNEKLFF
j_gene: TRBJ2-1; abundance: NA; v_gene: TRBV7-6; d_gene: TRBD1; CDR3nt: TGTGCCAGCAGCTTAGTCGCCGGGACAGCCGGATACAATGAGCAGTTCTTC; CDR3aa: CASSLVAGTAGYNEQFF
j_gene: TRBJ1-4; abundance: many; v_gene: TRBV20-1; d_gene: TRBD1; CDR3nt: TGCAGTGCTGCCCGGCCCGGGACAGGGTATGAAAAACTGTTTTTT; CDR3aa: CSAARPGTGYEKLFF
j_gene: TRBJ2-5; abundance: many; v_gene: TRBV14; d_gene: NA; CDR3nt: TGTGCCAGCAGCCAAATTGGCATGGTCGGGTACCAAGAGACCCAGTACTTC; CDR3aa: CASSQIGMVGYQETQYF
j_gene: TRBJ1-4; abundance: many; v_gene: TRBV5-1; d_gene: NA; CDR3nt: TGCGCCAGCAGCCTCGTGGGAGCGGGTGAAAAACTGTTTTTT; CDR3aa: CASSLVGAGEKLFF
j_gene: TRBJ2-7; abundance: many; v_gene: TRBV28; d_gene: NA; CDR3nt: TGTGCCAGCAGTTTATTGGTCAGCACCTCCTACGAGCAGTACTTC; CDR3aa: CASSLLVSTSYEQYF
j_gene: TRBJ1-5; abundance: few; v_gene: TRBV27; d_gene: NA; CDR3nt: TGTGCCAGCAGTTTATGGGGGAGAGCAAATCAGCCCCAGCATTTT; CDR3aa: CASSLWGRANQPQHF
j_gene: TRBJ2-3; abundance: many; v_gene: TRBV3-1; d_gene: NA; CDR3nt: TGTGCCAGCAGCCAAGTCCTCCCGGGAGAGGATACGCAGTATTTT; CDR3aa: CASSQVLPGEDTQYF
j_gene: TRBJ1-2; abundance: many; v_gene: TRBV28; d_gene: TRBD1; CDR3nt: TGTGCCAGCAGTTCTCCCAGGGGGCCGGGCTACACCTTC; CDR3aa: CASSSPRGPGYTF
j_gene: TRBJ1-2; abundance: NA; v_gene: TRBV6-2/TRBV6-3; d_gene: NA; CDR3nt: TGTGCCAGCAGTTACTCTCCAGGGGAGAGGGGCTACACCTTC; CDR3aa: CASSYSPGERGYTF
j_gene: TRBJ2-7; abundance: NA; v_gene: TRBV5-1; d_gene: NA; CDR3nt: TGCGCCAGCAGCTTGGTACGTTCCTACGAGCAGTACTTC; CDR3aa: CASSLVRSYEQYF
j_gene: TRBJ2-1; abundance: few; v_gene: TRBV5-6; d_gene: NA; CDR3nt: TGTGCCAGCAGCTGGAATGGGGGAATGGATGAGCAGTTCTTC; CDR3aa: CASSWNGGMDEQFF
j_gene: TRBJ2-1; abundance: NA; v_gene: TRBV20-1; d_gene: TRBD2; CDR3nt: TGCAGTGCCAAACCGGGACTAGCGGGAAAGGGTGAGCAGTTCTTC; CDR3aa: CSAKPGLAGKGEQFF
j_gene: TRBJ2-1; abundance: many; v_gene: TRBV5-1; d_gene: NA; CDR3nt: TGCGCCAGCAGCTTGGGAAGGAATGAGCAGTTCTTC; CDR3aa: CASSLGRNEQFF
j_gene: TRBJ1-1; abundance: many; v_gene: TRBV7-8; d_gene: NA; CDR3nt: TGTGCCAGCAGCCTTCGGGAAGGCTCCACTGAAGCTTTCTTT; CDR3aa: CASSLREGSTEAFF
j_gene: TRBJ1-5; abundance: NA; v_gene: TRBV28; d_gene: NA; CDR3nt: TGTGCCAGCAGCGCCGAACAGGGCAGCAATCAGCCCCAGCATTTT; CDR3aa: CASSAEQGSNQPQHF
j_gene: TRBJ2-3; abundance: few; v_gene: TRBV28; d_gene: NA; CDR3nt: TGTGCCAGCAGTTTGATAGCCGGTCTCATGACAGATACGCAGTATTTT; CDR3aa: CASSLIAGLMTDTQYF
j_gene: TRBJ2-4; abundance: NA; v_gene: TRBV27; d_gene: NA; CDR3nt: TGTGCCAGCACCGCCCAGGGTTTAGGGAACATTCAGTACTTC; CDR3aa: CASTAQGLGNIQYF
j_gene: TRBJ2-7; abundance: many; v_gene: TRBV11-2; d_gene: TRBD2; CDR3nt: TGTGCCAGCAGCCTTTGGACTAGCGGGAGATACGAGCAGTACTTC; CDR3aa: CASSLWTSGRYEQYF
j_gene: TRBJ1-2; abundance: few; v_gene: TRBV5-8; d_gene: NA; CDR3nt: TGTGCAACGGAACCGGGTGTTAACTATGGCTACACCTTC; CDR3aa: CATEPGVNYGYTF
j_gene: TRBJ2-3; abundance: once; v_gene: TRBV6-1; d_gene: NA; CDR3nt: TGTGCCAGCACCCTTACATCGGGGGGCGCATCAGATACGCAGTATTTT; CDR3aa: CASTLTSGGASDTQYF